This TCR beta chain derives from a study of cytomegalovirus exposure and HLA in healthy donors. The repertoire was sequenced with immunoSEQ multiplex PCR; TCRdb's copy has only in-frame clones and lacks some. The sample has 150,000 to 200,000 clones; around 84% are singletons. Unmatched junction bases numbered 9, after V lost 1 base and J lost 4 bases. CDR3 length: 16 amino acids. Germline V gene data show CDR1 as MGHRA and CDR2 as YSYEKL. The TCR was taken from a man younger than 30 in good health and CMV-seropositive. The genes are TRBV4-1 and TRBJ2-5, with TRBD2 matching 7 bases. Specimen: PBMCs. Here the CDR3 reads CASSQVGGREGETQYF. CDR3 DNA: TGCGCCAGCAGCCAAGTCGGGGGGAGGGAAGGAGAGACCCAGTACTTC.